This passage covers 31 T cell receptor beta chains from one sample sequenced in a study of post-analysis software for immune sequencing data (dated by TCRdb to the mid-2010s). On the study overall, not on this receptor specifically: A handful of TRBV segments, including TRBV5-6, TRBV5-1 and TRBV20-1, were significantly more frequent in patients than controls.

The library was made by PCR. The instrument given in TCRdb is Illumina HiSeq 2500. To reduce PCR and sequencing biases, unique molecular identifiers were incorporated into the TCR beta cDNA libraries. The public reads were reanalyzed by TCRdb: fastp trimming at Q25, MiXCR alignment, in-frame beta chains only. For every CDR3 protein sequence, its rows merge into one entry that carries the most common genes and DNA. The sample includes 750,000 to 950,000 distinct CDR3 sequences, with about 43% observed a single time. 4% to 5% of the sample comes from the top ten. The antigens for these receptors are not known. The material sequenced was blood. These receptors originate from a girl aged 5-17 years with multiple sclerosis.

The gene calls are TRBV20-1 and TRBJ2-2; the D gene is possibly TRBD1 (5 bases). Germline V gives CDR1 DFQATT, CDR2 SNEGSKA (reference sequence). The CDR3 totals 13 residues. V lost 2 bases, J lost 3 bases, and 7 bases lay in between. CDR3 residues: CSARSRDTGELFF. CDR3 coding DNA: TGCAGTGCTAGAAGCAGGGACACCGGGGAGCTGTTTTTT.

The chain is built from TRBV4-1 and TRBJ2-1; no clear D gene. Germline V CDR1 and CDR2: MGHRA, YSYEKL. This CDR3 region has 15 residues. V lost 0 bases and J 3 bases, leaving 9 bases between the germline ends. CDR3 loop: CASSQEPGFYNEQFF. CDR3 DNA: TGCGCCAGCAGCCAAGAACCCGGGTTCTACAATGAGCAGTTCTTC.

To note about this clonotype: Sequence at one end of the junction differs from germline and may be a read error. This sequence joins TRBV13 and TRBJ2-1; TRBD2 matches at 8 bases. Germline values: CDR1 PRHDT, CDR2 FYEKMQ (reference sequence). This CDR3 is built from 15 residues. CDR3 residues: CASSLGTSLRNEQFF. In DNA, the CDR3 is TGTGCCAGCAGCCTAGGGACTAGTCTTAGAAATGAGCAGTTCTTC.

There are a few counts of this clonotype. V gene TRBV29-1 combines with J gene TRBJ2-1, with D perhaps TRBD2 (7 bases). The CDR3 loop spans 15 amino acids. CDR1 is SQVTM, CDR2 ANQGSEA, per germline. The V gene lost 0 bases and the J gene lost 3 bases, with 12 bases spanning the gap. The CDR3: CSVEDKGGGYNEQFF. The CDR3 DNA follows: TGCAGCGTTGAAGATAAGGGAGGGGGCTACAATGAGCAGTTCTTC.

CDR3 in amino acids: CASSLAETLVDTQYF. As DNA, the CDR3 is TGTGCCAGCAGCTTAGCGGAAACCCTCGTAGATACGCAGTATTTT. The gene calls are TRBV7-2 and TRBJ2-3; D remains ambiguous. The germline gives CDR1 SGHTA, CDR2 FQGNSA. The V gene lost 0 bases and the J gene lost 5 bases, with 12 bases spanning the gap. There are 15 residues in the CDR3.

This clonotype turned up a few times. The chain employs TRBV28 and TRBJ2-3, with TRBD1 as a possible D gene (5 bases). V was cut by 5 bases and J by 5 bases, with 17 bases left in between. Germline V gene sequence: CDR1 MDHEN, CDR2 SYDVKM. This CDR3 spans 15 amino acids. The CDR3 loop is CASSQTTGWVDTQYF. In DNA, the CDR3 is TGTGCCAGCAGTCAGACCACAGGTTGGGTAGATACGCAGTATTTT.

This clonotype was seen only once. V usage is TRBV6-5 and J usage is TRBJ2-2; 9 bases align to TRBD1. Germline loops: CDR1 MNHEY, CDR2 SVGAGI. Germline trimming cut 6 bases from V and 6 bases from J; bases unmatched to any gene: 8. The CDR3 consists of 15 residues. The CDR3 spells CASRGQGILAGELFF. CDR3 sequence (DNA): TGTGCCAGCAGGGGACAGGGTATTTTAGCCGGGGAGCTGTTTTTT.

This clonotype showed up just a few times. The chain couples TRBV4-2 to TRBJ2-5; possibly TRBD1 for D (5 bases). This CDR3 spans 14 amino acids. The V and J ends lost 3 bases and 4 bases respectively, with 12 bases between them. Looked up from germline, CDR1 is LGHNA and CDR2 is YNFKEQ. The CDR3 bases are TGTGCCAGCAGCCAGGCAGACAGTCGAGAGACCCAGTACTTC. Translation: CASSQADSRETQYF.

The sample holds many counts of this clonotype. V is TRBV15 and J is TRBJ2-7, with TRBD2 as a possible D gene (6 bases). CDR3 size: 16 residues. V shed 5 bases and J shed 2 bases, with 19 bases lying between them. In germline, CDR1 is LNHNV, CDR2 YYDKDF (reference sequence). In nucleotides, the CDR3 is TGTGCCACCAGCGGATCCCGGGACTCGCTGGCCTACGAGCAGTACTTC. This gives the protein CATSGSRDSLAYEQYF.

The chain joins TRBV20-1 to TRBJ2-3; D is unclear. Germline CDR1 reads DFQATT; CDR2 reads SNEGSKA (reference sequence). The CDR3 contains 14 residues. V lost 4 bases and J lost 0, with 11 bases in between. As DNA, the CDR3 is TGCAGTGCTACTGTGACCGGGAGCACAGATACGCAGTATTTT. Its translation is CSATVTGSTDTQYF.

This clonotype occurred a few times. The rearrangement joins TRBV12-3 or TRBV12-4 to TRBJ2-5, with 9 bases aligning to TRBD1. V lost 5 bases to trimming and J lost 4 bases; unmatched junction nucleotides: 5. This CDR3 spans 14 amino acids. The CDR3 sequence: CASSRGTGRETQYF. CDR3 in DNA: TGTGCCAGCAGTCGTGGGACAGGGCGAGAGACCCAGTACTTC.

The CDR3 is CATLIEGGSSYNSPLHF. The CDR3 DNA is TGTGCCACCCTAATAGAAGGTGGAAGCTCCTATAATTCACCCCTCCACTTT. The V gene is TRBV10-3, the J gene TRBJ1-6; D gene unclear. CDR3 length equals 17 residues. V lost 10 bases and J 0 bases, leaving 19 bases between the germline ends. In germline, CDR1 is ENHRY, CDR2 SYGVKD.

This chain uses TRBV5-4 with TRBJ2-3; TRBD1 or TRBD2 may be the D gene (5 bases each). CDR1 is SGHNT and CDR2 is YYREEE in the germline V gene (reference sequence). CDR3 length: 14 residues. V was cut by 0 bases and J by 10 bases, with 15 bases left in between. The CDR3 loop is CASSLEGPLSSQYF. The CDR3 nucleotides are TGTGCCAGCAGCTTGGAGGGACCCTTGAGCTCGCAGTATTTT.

Written as DNA, the CDR3 is TGTGCCAGCAGCACAACAGGGGGTCCATACGAGCAGTACTTC. Protein product: CASSTTGGPYEQYF. This chain joins TRBV7-3 and TRBJ2-5; 8 nucleotides align to TRBD1. The J call is uncertain, as TRBJ2-7 better fits the DNA end. Germline lookup yields CDR1 SGHTA and CDR2 FQGTGA. The CDR3 has 14 amino acids.

As regards this clonotype: At one boundary the junction diverges from the germline segment, which might be a read error. V is TRBV15 and J is TRBJ2-7; D is uncertain. Germline CDR1 is LNHNV and CDR2 is YYDKDF (reference sequence). This CDR3 is built from 13 residues. The CDR3 bases are TGTGCCACCAGCCGAGACCAGTTACGTGAGCAGTACTTC. Protein: CATSRDQLREQYF.

The chain recombines TRBV5-1 with TRBJ2-1; 7 bases fit TRBD2. The CDR3 loop spans 13 amino acids. Germline V CDR1 and CDR2: SGHRS, YFSETQ. The junction had 6 bases not matched to a gene; V was cut back by 4 bases and J by 8 bases. The CDR3 is CASSAGLVDEQFF. The DNA for the CDR3 is TGCGCCAGCAGCGCAGGACTAGTGGATGAGCAGTTCTTC.

The chain carries TRBV7-3 and TRBJ1-2; D is unclear. Germline-derived CDR1 and CDR2 are SGHTA and FQGTGA. The CDR3 is 15 amino acids. Trimming shortened V by 2 bases and J by 6 bases, and 16 bases separated the two germline ends. CDR3 in amino acids: CASSLFGVNLHGYTF. CDR3 nucleotides: TGTGCCAGCAGCTTATTCGGGGTAAACTTACATGGCTACACCTTC. The whole variable domain, filled in from reference TRBV7-3 and TRBJ1-2, reads GAGVSQTPSNKVTEKGKYVELRCDPISGHTALYWYRQSLGQGPEFLIYFQGTGAADDSGLPNDRFFAVRPEGSVSTLKIQRTERGDSAVYLCASSLFGVNLHGYTFGSGTRLTVV.

V usage is TRBV6-6 and J usage is TRBJ1-4; maybe TRBD1 (5 bases). The germline V gene has CDR1 MNHNY and CDR2 SVGAGI (reference sequence). The germline V and J ends were trimmed by 4 bases and 0 bases, with 15 bases remaining between them. The CDR3 has 17 amino acids. CDR3 residues: CASSSILPGATNEKLFF. As DNA, the CDR3 is TGTGCCAGCAGTTCCATCCTTCCGGGGGCAACTAATGAAAAACTGTTTTTT.

This clonotype was counted only a few times. The chain couples TRBV7-6 to TRBJ2-7, with a possible D match to TRBD2 (5 bases). Germline CDR1 SGHVS, CDR2 FNYEAQ. V was pared by 1 base and J by 2 bases, with 9 bases between. The CDR3 extends over 14 amino acids. The CDR3 nucleotides read TGTGCCAGCAGCTTAGGGGAGTCGACCTACGAGCAGTACTTC. Translating it yields CASSLGESTYEQYF.

V and J are TRBV20-1 and TRBJ1-1; no clear D. The CDR3 covers 13 residues. Trimming took 3 bases from V and 2 from J, leaving 10 bases between them. Germline V gene lookup returns CDR1 DFQATT and CDR2 SNEGSKA (reference sequence). CDR3 in DNA: TGCAGTGCTAGCCCCCCTCTAAACACTGAAGCTTTCTTT. Residues: CSASPPLNTEAFF.

The chain is built from TRBV30 and TRBJ2-1; tentatively, D is TRBD2 (6 bases). Germline CDR1 is GTSNPN and CDR2 is SVGIG (reference sequence). With 3 bases removed from V and 8 bases from J, the gap between germline ends came to 17 bases. This CDR3 contains 14 residues. The CDR3 loop is CAWSPGTEVYEQFF. The CDR3, as DNA: TGTGCCTGGAGCCCTGGGACTGAAGTATATGAGCAGTTCTTC.

This clonotype was recorded a few times. The J gene is TRBJ2-7, the V gene TRBV15, with D hard to call. The CDR3 has 13 amino acids. V was trimmed by 6 bases and J by 0 bases, leaving 9 bases between them. Germline CDR1 is LNHNV and CDR2 is YYDKDF (reference sequence). The CDR3 protein is CATSDTRSYEQYF. CDR3 sequence (DNA): TGTGCCACCAGTGATACGCGCTCCTACGAGCAGTACTTC.

This chain connects TRBV19 to TRBJ1-5; 7 positions match TRBD1. The CDR3 runs to 14 residues. CDR1 is LNHDA, CDR2 SQIVND, per germline (reference sequence). J lost 6 bases, V lost 6 bases, and 8 bases had no gene match. CDR3 sequence: CASRWQGGGQPQHF. The CDR3 DNA reads TGTGCCAGTAGGTGGCAGGGGGGTGGTCAGCCCCAGCATTTT.

This clonotype was seen a few times. The J gene is TRBJ2-1, the V gene TRBV6-5; 9 bases map to TRBD2. The CDR3 totals 20 residues. V shed 2 bases and J 0 bases; nucleotides not matched to a gene: 14. Germline V gene data show CDR1 as MNHEY and CDR2 as SVGAGI. The CDR3 coding sequence is TGTGCCAGCAGTTACCGGAGGCTAGCGGGAATTCGTTCCTCCTACAATGAGCAGTTCTTC. Protein product: CASSYRRLAGIRSSYNEQFF.

This chain uses TRBV6-6 with TRBJ2-7; 11 bases match TRBD2. The V gene end was trimmed by 8 bases and the J gene end by 2 bases; junction bases not matched to a gene: 5. CDR1 and CDR2 (germline): MNHNY, SVGAGI (reference sequence). This CDR3 comprises 14 residues. The CDR3 nucleotides are TGTGCCAGCGGCCAGACTAGCGGGGCCTACGAGCAGTACTTC. As protein: CASGQTSGAYEQYF.

The CDR3 DNA follows: TGCAGTGCTAGAGATCGGGCGGGAGTATACAATGAGCAGTTCTTC. It yields the protein CSARDRAGVYNEQFF. The gene calls are TRBV20-1 and TRBJ2-1; 7 bases align to TRBD2. Looked up from germline, CDR1 is DFQATT and CDR2 is SNEGSKA (reference sequence). V shed 0 bases, J shed 4 bases, and the junction held 6 bases outside the gene matches. The CDR3 is 15 amino acids.

V gene TRBV20-1 combines with J gene TRBJ2-5, with no clear D. The J call is uncertain, as TRBJ2-7 better fits the DNA end. Germline V gives CDR1 DFQATT, CDR2 SNEGSKA (reference sequence). This CDR3 contains 13 residues. The DNA for the CDR3 is TGCAGTGCTCTCCATGGTCATCTTGACGAGCAGTACTTC. As protein: CSALHGHLDEQYF.

This clonotype appeared a few times. The chain has TRBV20-1 and TRBJ2-5, with 7 nucleotides matching TRBD2. The J segment lost 2 bases and the V segment lost 2 bases, leaving 8 bases of the junction unmatched. This CDR3 is 15 amino acids long. CDR1 DFQATT and CDR2 SNEGSKA come from the germline V gene (reference sequence). CDR3 residues: CSARTHPGLQETQYF. The CDR3 coding sequence is TGCAGTGCTAGAACCCATCCGGGACTACAAGAGACCCAGTACTTC.

This clonotype was found many times. This chain links TRBV20-1 with TRBJ2-5; unclear D gene. The CDR3 has 14 residues. Trimming pared 1 base from V and 4 bases from J, leaving 13 bases between. CDR1 DFQATT and CDR2 SNEGSKA come from the germline V gene (reference sequence). This CDR3 reads CSARVTSSLETQYF. The CDR3 DNA reads as TGCAGTGCTAGAGTTACCAGTAGCCTAGAGACCCAGTACTTC.

The CDR3 DNA sequence: TGTGCCAGCAGCTTTCGGGACGGGGGTTCCGAGCAGTACTTC. This translates into CASSFRDGGSEQYF. This chain connects TRBV7-2 to TRBJ2-4; TRBD2 might be the D (6 bases). Gene TRBJ2-7 matches the end of the DNA better, so the J call may be wrong. This CDR3 contains 14 residues. Germline CDR1 reads SGHTA; CDR2 reads FQGNSA.

This sequence joins TRBV6-5 and TRBJ2-5; TRBD2 is a possible D gene (6 bases). Judging by the DNA end, TRBJ2-7 fits better; the J call may be wrong. The CDR3 extends over 15 amino acids. The V gene's germline CDR1 is MNHEY and CDR2 SVGAGI. CDR3 loop: CASSYSFPEGCEQYF. The DNA for the CDR3 is TGTGCCAGCAGTTACTCCTTCCCGGAGGGATGCGAGCAGTACTTC.